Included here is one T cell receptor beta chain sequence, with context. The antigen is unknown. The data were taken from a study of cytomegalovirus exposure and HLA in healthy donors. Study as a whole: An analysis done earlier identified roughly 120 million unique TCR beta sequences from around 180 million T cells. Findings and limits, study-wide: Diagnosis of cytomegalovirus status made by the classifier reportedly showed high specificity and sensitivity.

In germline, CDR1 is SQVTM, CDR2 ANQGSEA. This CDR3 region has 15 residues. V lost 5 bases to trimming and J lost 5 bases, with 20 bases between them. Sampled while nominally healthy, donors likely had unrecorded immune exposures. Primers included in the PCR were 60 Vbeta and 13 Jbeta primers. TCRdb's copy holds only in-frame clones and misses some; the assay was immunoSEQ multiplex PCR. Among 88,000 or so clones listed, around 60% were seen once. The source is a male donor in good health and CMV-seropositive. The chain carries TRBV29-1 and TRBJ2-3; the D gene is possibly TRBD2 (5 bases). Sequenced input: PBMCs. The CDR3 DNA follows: TGCAGCGTTCGCCCTGCGTCTGTCGGAGGAGATACGCAGTATTTT. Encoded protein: CSVRPASVGGDTQYF.